A single sample is the source of the 3 T cell receptor beta chains below, sequenced in a study of long-term antiretroviral therapy in people with HIV. Investigators performed immunoSEQ version v3.0 at survey level. Only in-frame clones appear in the TCRdb table, and some are missing; sequencing was by immunoSEQ multiplex PCR. The data contain approximately 35,000 clones, more than 60% of them seen just once; the ten biggest clones take up 7% to 7.5%. The sequencing used unsorted PBMCs, collected 2 years after starting antiretroviral therapy. Receptors originate from a woman aged 50 to 60 with HIV.

The chain employs TRBV7-9 and TRBJ1-4; maybe TRBD1 (6 bases). This CDR3 spans 14 amino acids. CDR1 is SEHNR and CDR2 is FQNEAQ in the germline V gene (reference sequence). V lost 2 bases to trimming and J lost 6 bases, with 10 bases between them. Here the CDR3 DNA reads TGTGCCAGCAGCTTAACCAGGGGAGATGAAAAACTGTTTTTT. It encodes CASSLTRGDEKLFF. The variable domain in full, completed from reference TRBV7-9 and TRBJ1-4, reads DTGVSQNPRHKITKRGQNVTFRCDPISEHNRLYWYRQTLGQGPEFLTYFQNEAQLEKSRLLSDRFSAERPKGSFSTLEIQRTEQGDSAMYLCASSLTRGDEKLFFGSGTQLSVL.

V is TRBV5-1 and J is TRBJ1-5; no definite D call. Trimming cost V 7 bases and J 1 base, with 18 bases left between them. From germline, CDR1 is SGHRS and CDR2 YFSETQ. This CDR3 contains 16 residues. CDR3 protein: CASPQRACRSNQPQHF. The CDR3 nucleotides are TGCGCCAGCCCTCAAAGGGCGTGTCGAAGCAATCAGCCCCAGCATTTT.

The rearrangement joins TRBV6-5 to TRBJ2-1, with TRBD2 as a possible D gene (6 bases). CDR1 is MNHEY and CDR2 is SVGAGI in the germline V gene. The CDR3 consists of 15 residues. The V end was cut by 4 bases, the J end by 7 bases, with 17 bases between. The CDR3 DNA reads TGTGCCAGCAGTTCAAGACAGAGGAGGGAAAATGAGCAGTTCTTC. Translated: CASSSRQRRENEQFF.